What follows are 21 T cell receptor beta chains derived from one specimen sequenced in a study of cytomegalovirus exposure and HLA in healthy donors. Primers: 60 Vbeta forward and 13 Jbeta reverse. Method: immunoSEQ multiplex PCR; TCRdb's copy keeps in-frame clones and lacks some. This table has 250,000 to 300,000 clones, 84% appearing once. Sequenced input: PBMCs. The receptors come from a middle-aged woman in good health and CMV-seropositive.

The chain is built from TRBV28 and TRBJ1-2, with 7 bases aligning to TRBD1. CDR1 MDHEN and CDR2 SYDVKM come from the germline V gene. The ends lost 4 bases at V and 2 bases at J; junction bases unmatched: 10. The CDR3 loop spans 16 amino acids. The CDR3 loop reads CASSSYRQGANYGYTF. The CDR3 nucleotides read TGTGCCAGCAGTTCCTACCGACAGGGAGCCAACTATGGCTACACCTTC.

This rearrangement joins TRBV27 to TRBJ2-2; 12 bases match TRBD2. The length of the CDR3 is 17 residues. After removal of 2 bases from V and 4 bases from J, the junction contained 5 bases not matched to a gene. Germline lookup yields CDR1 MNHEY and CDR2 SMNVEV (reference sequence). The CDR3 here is CASSLLAGGLGTGELFF. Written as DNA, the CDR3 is TGTGCCAGCAGTTTACTAGCGGGAGGGCTTGGCACCGGGGAGCTGTTTTTT.

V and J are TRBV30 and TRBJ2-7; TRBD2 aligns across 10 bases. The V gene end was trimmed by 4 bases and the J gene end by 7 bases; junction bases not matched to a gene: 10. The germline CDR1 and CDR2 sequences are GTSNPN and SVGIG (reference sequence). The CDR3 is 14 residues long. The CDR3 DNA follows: TGTGCCTGGAACCGAGCGGGAGGGCCGGGGGAGCAGTACTTC. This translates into CAWNRAGGPGEQYF.

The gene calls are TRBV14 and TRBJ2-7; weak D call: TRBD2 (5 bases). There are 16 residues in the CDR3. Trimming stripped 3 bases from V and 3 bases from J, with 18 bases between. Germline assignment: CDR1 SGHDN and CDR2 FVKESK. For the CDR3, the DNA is TGTGCCAGCAGCCAGGGTCCGGAGGCCTTTCTCTACGAGCAGTACTTC. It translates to CASSQGPEAFLYEQYF.

The CDR3 region has the DNA TGTGCCAGCAGTTTATGGGCTAGCGGGAGGGCCCAAGAGACCCAGTACTTC. It translates to CASSLWASGRAQETQYF. V is TRBV28 and J is TRBJ2-5; 12 bases are a match to TRBD2. V gave up 0 bases and J gave up 1 base; unmatched junction bases: 3. Germline V lookup: CDR1 MDHEN, CDR2 SYDVKM. The CDR3 runs 17 residues.

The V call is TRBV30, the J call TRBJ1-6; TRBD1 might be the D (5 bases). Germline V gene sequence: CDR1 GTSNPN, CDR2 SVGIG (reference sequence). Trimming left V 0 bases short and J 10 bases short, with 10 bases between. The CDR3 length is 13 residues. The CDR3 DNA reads TGTGCCTGGAGTGTACGAGACAGATCACCCCTCCACTTT. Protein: CAWSVRDRSPLHF.

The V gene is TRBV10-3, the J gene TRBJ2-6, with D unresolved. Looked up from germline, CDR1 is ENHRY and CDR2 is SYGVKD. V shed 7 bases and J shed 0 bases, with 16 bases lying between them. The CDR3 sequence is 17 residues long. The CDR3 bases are TGTGCCATCACCGACCCCCGGCGGAGCTCTGGGGCCAACGTCCTGACTTTC. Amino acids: CAITDPRRSSGANVLTF.

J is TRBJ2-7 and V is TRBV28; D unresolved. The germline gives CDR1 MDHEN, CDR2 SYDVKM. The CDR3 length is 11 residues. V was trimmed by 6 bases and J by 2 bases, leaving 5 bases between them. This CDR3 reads CASRAPYEQYF. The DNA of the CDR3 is TGTGCCAGCAGGGCCCCCTACGAGCAGTACTTC.

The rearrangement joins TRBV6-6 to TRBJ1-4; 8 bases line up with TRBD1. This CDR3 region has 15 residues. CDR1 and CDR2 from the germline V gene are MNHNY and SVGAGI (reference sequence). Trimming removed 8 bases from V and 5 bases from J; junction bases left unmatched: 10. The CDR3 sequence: CASRSQGQVNEKLFF. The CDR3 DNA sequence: TGTGCCAGCCGAAGCCAGGGACAGGTGAATGAAAAACTGTTTTTT.

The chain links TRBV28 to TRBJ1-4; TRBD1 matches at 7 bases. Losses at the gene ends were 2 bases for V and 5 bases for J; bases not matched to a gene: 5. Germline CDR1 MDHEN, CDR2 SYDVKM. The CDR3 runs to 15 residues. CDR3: CASSLGGTENEKLFF. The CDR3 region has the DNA TGTGCCAGCAGTTTAGGGGGGACAGAAAATGAAAAACTGTTTTTT.

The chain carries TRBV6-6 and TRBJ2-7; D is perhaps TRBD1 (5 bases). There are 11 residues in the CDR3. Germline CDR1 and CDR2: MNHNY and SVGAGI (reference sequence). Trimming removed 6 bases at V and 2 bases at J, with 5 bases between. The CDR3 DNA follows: TGTGCCAGCAGGGGGCCCTACGAGCAGTACTTC. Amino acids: CASRGPYEQYF.

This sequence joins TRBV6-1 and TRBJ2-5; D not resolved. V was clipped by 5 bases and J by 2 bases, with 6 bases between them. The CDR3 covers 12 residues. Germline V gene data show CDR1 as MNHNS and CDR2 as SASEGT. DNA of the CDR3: TGTGCCAGCAGTTTCACACAAGAGACCCAGTACTTC. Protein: CASSFTQETQYF.

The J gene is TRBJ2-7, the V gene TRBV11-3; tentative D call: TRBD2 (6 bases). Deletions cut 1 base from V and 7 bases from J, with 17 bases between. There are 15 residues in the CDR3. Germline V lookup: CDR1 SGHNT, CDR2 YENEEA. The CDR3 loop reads CASSLGSGDLTEQYF. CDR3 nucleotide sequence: TGTGCCAGCAGCTTAGGGTCGGGAGACCTAACGGAGCAGTACTTC.

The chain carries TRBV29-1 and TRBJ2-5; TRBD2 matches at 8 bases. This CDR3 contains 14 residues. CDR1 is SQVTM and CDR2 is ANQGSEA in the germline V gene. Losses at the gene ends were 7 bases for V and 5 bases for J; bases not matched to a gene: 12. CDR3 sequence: CSGPREGSVETQYF. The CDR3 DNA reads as TGCAGCGGGCCCCGGGAGGGGAGTGTGGAGACCCAGTACTTC.

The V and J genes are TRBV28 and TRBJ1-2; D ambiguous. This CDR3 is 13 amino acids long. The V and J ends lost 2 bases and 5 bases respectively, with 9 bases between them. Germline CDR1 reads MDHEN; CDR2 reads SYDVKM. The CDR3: CASSLGQVYGYTF. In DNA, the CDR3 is TGTGCCAGCAGTTTAGGCCAGGTATATGGCTACACCTTC.

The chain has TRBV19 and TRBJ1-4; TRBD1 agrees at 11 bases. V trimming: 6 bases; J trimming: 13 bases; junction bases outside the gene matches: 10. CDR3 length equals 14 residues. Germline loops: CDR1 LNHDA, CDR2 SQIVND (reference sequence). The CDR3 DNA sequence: TGTGCCAGTAGCCAGGACAGGGGGCGATTATTACTGTTTTTT. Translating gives CASSQDRGRLLLFF.

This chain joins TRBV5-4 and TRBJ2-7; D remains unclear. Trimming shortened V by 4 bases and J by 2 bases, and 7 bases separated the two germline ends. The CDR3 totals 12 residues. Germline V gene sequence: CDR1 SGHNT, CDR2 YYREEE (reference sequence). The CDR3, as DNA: TGTGCCAGCAGCCTGAACACCTACGAGCAGTACTTC. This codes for CASSLNTYEQYF.

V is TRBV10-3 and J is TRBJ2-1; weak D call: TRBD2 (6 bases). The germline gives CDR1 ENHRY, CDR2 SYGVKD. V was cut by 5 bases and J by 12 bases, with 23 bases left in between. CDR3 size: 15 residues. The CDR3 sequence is CAISSSGDGSMRQFF. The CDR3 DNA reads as TGTGCCATCAGTAGTAGCGGTGATGGGTCAATGAGGCAGTTCTTC.

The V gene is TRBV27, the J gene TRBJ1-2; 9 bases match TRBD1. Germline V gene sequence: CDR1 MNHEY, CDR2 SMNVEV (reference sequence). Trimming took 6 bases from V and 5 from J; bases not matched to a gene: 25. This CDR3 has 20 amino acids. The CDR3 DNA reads TGTGCCAGCAGCTACCAGGGACAGGGATCCCCCGCTGGTCCCCTATATGGCTACACCTTC. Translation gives CASSYQGQGSPAGPLYGYTF.

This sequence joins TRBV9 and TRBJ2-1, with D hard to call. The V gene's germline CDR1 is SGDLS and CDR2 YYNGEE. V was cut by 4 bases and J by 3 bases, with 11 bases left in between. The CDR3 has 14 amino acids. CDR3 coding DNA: TGTGCCAGCAGCCCACAATTGAACTACAATGAGCAGTTCTTC. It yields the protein CASSPQLNYNEQFF.

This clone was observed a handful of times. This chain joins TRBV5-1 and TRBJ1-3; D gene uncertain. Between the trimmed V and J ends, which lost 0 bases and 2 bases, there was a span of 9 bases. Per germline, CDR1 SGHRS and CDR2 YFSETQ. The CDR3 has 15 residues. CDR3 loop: CASSLGGRPGNTIYF. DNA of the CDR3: TGCGCCAGCAGCTTGGGTGGGCGACCTGGAAACACCATATATTTT. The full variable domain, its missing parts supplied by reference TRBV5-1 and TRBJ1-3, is KAGVTQTPRYLIKTRGQQVTLSCSPISGHRSVSWYQQTPGQGLQFLFEYFSETQRNKGNFPGRFSGRQFSNSRSEMNVSTLELGDSALYLCASSLGGRPGNTIYFGEGSWLTVV.